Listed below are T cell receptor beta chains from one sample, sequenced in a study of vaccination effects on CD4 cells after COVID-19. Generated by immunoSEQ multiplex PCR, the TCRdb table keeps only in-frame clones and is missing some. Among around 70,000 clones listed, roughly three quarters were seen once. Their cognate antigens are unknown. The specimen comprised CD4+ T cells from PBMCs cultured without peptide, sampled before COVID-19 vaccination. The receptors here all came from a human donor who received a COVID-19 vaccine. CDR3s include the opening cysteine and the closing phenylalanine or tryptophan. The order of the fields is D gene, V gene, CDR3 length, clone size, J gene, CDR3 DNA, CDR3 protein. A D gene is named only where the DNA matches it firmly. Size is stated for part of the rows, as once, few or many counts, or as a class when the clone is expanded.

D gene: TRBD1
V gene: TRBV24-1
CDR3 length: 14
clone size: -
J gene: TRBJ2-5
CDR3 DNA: TGTGCCACCAGTGTTACAGGGGGCGGGCAGACCCAGTACTTC
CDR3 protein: CATSVTGGGQTQYF

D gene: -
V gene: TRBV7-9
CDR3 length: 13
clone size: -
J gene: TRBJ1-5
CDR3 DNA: TGTGCCAGCAGCTTATTAGGGGATCAGCCCCAGCATTTT
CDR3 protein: CASSLLGDQPQHF

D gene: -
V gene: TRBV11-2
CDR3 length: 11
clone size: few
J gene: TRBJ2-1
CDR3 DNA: TGTGCCAGCAGCCCCTCGGATGAGCAGTTCTTC
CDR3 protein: CASSPSDEQFF

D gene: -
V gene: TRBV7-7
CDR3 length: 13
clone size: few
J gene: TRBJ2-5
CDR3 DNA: TGTGCCAGCAGCTTAGCTGGGGGAGAGACCCAGTACTTC
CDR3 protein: CASSLAGGETQYF

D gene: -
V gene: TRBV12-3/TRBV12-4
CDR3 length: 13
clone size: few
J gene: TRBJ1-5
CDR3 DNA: TGTGCCAGCAGTTTAAACGGCAATCAGCCCCAGCATTTT
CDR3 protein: CASSLNGNQPQHF

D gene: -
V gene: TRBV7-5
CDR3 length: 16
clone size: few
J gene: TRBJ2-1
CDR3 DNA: TGTGCCAGAAGCTTAAACCGGGTGGGCTCCTACAATGAGCAGTTCTTC
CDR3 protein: CARSLNRVGSYNEQFF

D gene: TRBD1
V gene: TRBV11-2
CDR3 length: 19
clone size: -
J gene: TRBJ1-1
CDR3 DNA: TGTGCCAGCAGCTCCAATAATTTAGGACAGGGGGCTTCGAACACTGAAGCTTTCTTT
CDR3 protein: CASSSNNLGQGASNTEAFF

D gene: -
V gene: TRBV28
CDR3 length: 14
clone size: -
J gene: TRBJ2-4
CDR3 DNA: TGTGCCAGCAGGTTTGCCGCGCCCGAAAACATTCAGTACTTC
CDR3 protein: CASRFAAPENIQYF

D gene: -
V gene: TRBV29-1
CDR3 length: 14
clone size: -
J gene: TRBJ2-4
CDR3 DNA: TGCAGCGTTGGAGGTCGGGGAGGGGGAAACATTCAGTACTTC
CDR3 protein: CSVGGRGGGNIQYF

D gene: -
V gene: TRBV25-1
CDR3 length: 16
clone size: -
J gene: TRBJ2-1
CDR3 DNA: TGTGCCAGCAGTGCTTCCGGTTTAAGCTCCTACAATGAGCAGTTCTTC
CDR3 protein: CASSASGLSSYNEQFF

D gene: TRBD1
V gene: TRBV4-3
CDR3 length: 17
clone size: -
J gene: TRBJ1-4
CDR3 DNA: TGCGCCAGCAGCCAACCACAGGGGGCGTCCACTAATGAAAAACTGTTTTTT
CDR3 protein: CASSQPQGASTNEKLFF

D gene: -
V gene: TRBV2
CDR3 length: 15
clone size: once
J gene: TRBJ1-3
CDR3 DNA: TGTGCCAGCAGCCTTACGGGGGCCTCTGGAAACACCATATATTTT
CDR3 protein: CASSLTGASGNTIYF

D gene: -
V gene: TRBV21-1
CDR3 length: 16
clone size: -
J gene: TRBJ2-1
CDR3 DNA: TGTGCCAACAGCAAATGGCGCACTCCAAAATACAATGAGCAGTTCTTC
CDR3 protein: CANSKWRTPKYNEQFF

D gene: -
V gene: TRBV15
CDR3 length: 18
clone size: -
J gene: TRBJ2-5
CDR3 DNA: TGTGCCACCAGCAGAGATCGCGCCGTAGAAGAGGAAAAAGAGACCCAGTACTTC
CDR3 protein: CATSRDRAVEEEKETQYF

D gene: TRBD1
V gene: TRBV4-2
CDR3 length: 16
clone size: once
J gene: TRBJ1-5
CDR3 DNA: TGTGCCAGCAGCCAAGATATTCCAGGGGGCATTCAGCCCCAGCATTTT
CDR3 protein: CASSQDIPGGIQPQHF

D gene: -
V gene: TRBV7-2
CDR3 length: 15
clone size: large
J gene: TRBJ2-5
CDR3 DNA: TGTGCCAGCAGCTTAGAGTCCGTAACCCAAGAGACCCAGTACTTC
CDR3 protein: CASSLESVTQETQYF

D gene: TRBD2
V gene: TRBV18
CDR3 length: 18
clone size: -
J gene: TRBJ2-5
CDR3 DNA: TGTGCCAGCTCACTCACCCGCCGAGGACACCGGGAGGCAGAGACCCAGTACTTC
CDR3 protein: CASSLTRRGHREAETQYF

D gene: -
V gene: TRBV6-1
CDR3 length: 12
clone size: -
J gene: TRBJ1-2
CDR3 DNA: TGTGCCAGCAGTGAAACGGGGTTAGGCTACACCTTC
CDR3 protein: CASSETGLGYTF

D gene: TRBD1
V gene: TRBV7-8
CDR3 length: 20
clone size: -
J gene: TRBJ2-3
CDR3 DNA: TGTGCCAGCAGCAAGAGGATACAGGGGGTCCCGGGACAGGGGGCCGATACGCAGTATTTT
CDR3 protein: CASSKRIQGVPGQGADTQYF

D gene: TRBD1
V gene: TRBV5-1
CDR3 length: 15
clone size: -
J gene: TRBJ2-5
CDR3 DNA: TGCGCCAGCCTATCCGGGACAGGGGGCCAAGAGACCCAGTACTTC
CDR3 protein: CASLSGTGGQETQYF

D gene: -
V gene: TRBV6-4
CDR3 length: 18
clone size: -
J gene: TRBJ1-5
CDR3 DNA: TGTGCCAGCAGTGACTCCGGTCAGGGGAGTAATAGCAATCAGCCCCAGCATTTT
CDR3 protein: CASSDSGQGSNSNQPQHF

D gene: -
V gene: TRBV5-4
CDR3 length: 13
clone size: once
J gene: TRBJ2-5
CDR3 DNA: TGTGCCAGCAGCTCCAGAAACCAAGAGACCCAGTACTTC
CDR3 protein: CASSSRNQETQYF

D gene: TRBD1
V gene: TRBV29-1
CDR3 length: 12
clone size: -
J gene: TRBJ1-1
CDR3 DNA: TGCAGCGTTGAAGGACAGGGCTCTGAAGCTTTCTTT
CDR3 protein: CSVEGQGSEAFF

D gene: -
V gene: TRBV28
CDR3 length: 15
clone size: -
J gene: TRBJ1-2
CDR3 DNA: TGTGCCAGCAGTCAAACAGCGTTCTCTAACTATGGCTACACCTTC
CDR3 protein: CASSQTAFSNYGYTF

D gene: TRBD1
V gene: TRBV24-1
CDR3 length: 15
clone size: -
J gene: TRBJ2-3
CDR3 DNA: TGTGCCACCAGAGACCCGGGACAGGGGGCAGATACGCAGTATTTT
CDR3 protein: CATRDPGQGADTQYF

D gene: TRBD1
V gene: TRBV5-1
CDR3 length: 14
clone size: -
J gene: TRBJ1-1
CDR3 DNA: TGCGCCAGCAGTACGGACAGGACGAACACTGAAGCTTTCTTT
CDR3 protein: CASSTDRTNTEAFF

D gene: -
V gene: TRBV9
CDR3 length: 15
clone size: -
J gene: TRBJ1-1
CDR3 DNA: TGTGCCAGCAGCGTAGAGGGGACCTTGAACACTGAAGCTTTCTTT
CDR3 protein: CASSVEGTLNTEAFF

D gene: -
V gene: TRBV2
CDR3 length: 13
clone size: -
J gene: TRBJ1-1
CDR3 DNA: TGTGCCAGGGGACCGGGGCTCAAGATCGAAGCTTTCTTT
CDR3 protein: CARGPGLKIEAFF

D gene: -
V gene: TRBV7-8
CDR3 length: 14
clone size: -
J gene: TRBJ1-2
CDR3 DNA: TGTGCCAGCGGTAGGGGGTTTACTAACTATGGCTACACCTTC
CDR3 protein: CASGRGFTNYGYTF

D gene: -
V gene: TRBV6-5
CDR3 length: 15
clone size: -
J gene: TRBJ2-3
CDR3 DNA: TGTGCCAGCAGACGCTCCGGGTCAAGGGGAGATACGCAGTATTTT
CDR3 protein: CASRRSGSRGDTQYF

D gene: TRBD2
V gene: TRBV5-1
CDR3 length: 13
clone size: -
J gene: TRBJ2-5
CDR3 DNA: TGCGCCACGAACCCGGGGGGTCAGGAGACCCAGTACTTC
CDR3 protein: CATNPGGQETQYF

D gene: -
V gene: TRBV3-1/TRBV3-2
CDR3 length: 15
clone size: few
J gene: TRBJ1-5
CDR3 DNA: TGTGCCAGCAGCCCCCCAGGGGCCCTCAATCAGCCCCAGCATTTT
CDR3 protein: CASSPPGALNQPQHF

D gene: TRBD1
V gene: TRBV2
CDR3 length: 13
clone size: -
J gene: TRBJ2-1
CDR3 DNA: TGTGCCAGCAGTCCGGACAGGGGCGATGAGCAGTTCTTC
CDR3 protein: CASSPDRGDEQFF

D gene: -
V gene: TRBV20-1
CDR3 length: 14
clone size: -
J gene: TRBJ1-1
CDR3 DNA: TGCAGTGCTAGTAGGCAGGCGGAGGGGACTGAAGCTTTCTTT
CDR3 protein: CSASRQAEGTEAFF

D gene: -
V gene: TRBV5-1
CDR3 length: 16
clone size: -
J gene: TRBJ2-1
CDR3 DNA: TGCGCCAGCAGCCCCCAGGGGGGGACTTCTACGCAGGGGCAGTTCTTC
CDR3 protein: CASSPQGGTSTQGQFF

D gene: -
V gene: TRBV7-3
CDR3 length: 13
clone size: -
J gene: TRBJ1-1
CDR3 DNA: TGTGCCAGCAGCTTAATCCCAGGGACTGAAGCTTTCTTT
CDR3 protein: CASSLIPGTEAFF

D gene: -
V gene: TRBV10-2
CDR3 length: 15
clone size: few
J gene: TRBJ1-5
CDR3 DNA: TGCGCCAGCAGTGAGTCGGAACAGTCCAATCAGCCCCAGCATTTT
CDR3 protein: CASSESEQSNQPQHF

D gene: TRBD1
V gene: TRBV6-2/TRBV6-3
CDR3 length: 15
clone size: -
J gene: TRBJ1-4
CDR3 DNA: TGTGCCAGCAGTTACTCGGCCATGACAGGGAAAAAACTGTTTTTT
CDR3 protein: CASSYSAMTGKKLFF

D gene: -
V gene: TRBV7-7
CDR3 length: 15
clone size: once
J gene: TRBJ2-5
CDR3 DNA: TGTGCCAGCAGCTCCACCGGGGGTGGGATGGAGACCCAGTACTTC
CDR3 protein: CASSSTGGGMETQYF

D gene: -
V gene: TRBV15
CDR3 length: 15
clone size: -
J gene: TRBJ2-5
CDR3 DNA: TGTGCCACCAGCAGAGATCCAGGAACCCAAGAGACCCAGTACTTC
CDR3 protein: CATSRDPGTQETQYF

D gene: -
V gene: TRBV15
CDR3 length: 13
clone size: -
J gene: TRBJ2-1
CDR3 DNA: TGTGCCACCAGCAGAGCATCGGGCTTCGAGCAGTTCTTC
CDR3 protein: CATSRASGFEQFF

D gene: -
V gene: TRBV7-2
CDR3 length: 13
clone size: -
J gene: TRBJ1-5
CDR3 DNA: TGTGCCAGCAGCTTAGTGAGCAATCAGCCCCAGCATTTT
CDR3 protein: CASSLVSNQPQHF